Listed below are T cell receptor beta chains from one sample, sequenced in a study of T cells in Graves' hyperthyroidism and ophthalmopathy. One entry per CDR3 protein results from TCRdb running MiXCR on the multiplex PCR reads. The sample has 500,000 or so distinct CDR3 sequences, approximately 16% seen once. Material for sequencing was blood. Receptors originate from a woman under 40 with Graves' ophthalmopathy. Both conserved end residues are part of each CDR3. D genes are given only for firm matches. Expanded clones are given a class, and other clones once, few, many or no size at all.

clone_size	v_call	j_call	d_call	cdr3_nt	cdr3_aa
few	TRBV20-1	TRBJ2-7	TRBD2	TGCAGTGCCCCAATAGCGGGAGGACGGGACGAGCAGTACTTC	CSAPIAGGRDEQYF
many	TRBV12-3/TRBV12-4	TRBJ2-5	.	TGTGCCAGCAGTTTCGGACAATTTAAAGAGACCCAGTACTTC	CASSFGQFKETQYF
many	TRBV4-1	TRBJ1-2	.	TGCGCCAGCAGCCAAGGACAGCAGAACTATGGCTACACCTTC	CASSQGQQNYGYTF
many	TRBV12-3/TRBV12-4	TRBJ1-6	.	TGTGCCAGCAGAGGGATCGTGTGGGATTCACCCCTCCACTTT	CASRGIVWDSPLHF
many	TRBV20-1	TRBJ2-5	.	TGCAGTGCCCCCGGTGCGTACCAAGAGACCCAGTACTTC	CSAPGAYQETQYF
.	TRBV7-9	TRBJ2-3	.	TGTGCCAGCAGCTTAGCGCGGGACATCGGGCTTTTGGATACGCAGTATTTT	CASSLARDIGLLDTQYF
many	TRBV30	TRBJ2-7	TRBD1	TGTGCCTGGAAATCCCTAGGACAGGGCCTTTTTGCGGAGCAGTACTTC	CAWKSLGQGLFAEQYF
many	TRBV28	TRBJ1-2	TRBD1	TGTGCCAGCGTACCGGGACAGGAGAGGGAAGGGGCCTATGGCTACACCTTC	CASVPGQEREGAYGYTF
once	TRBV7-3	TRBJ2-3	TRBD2	TGTGCCAGCAGCCCCGATAGCGGGAGCAACGAAGATACGCAGTATTTT	CASSPDSGSNEDTQYF
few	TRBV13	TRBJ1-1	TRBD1	TGTGCCAGCAGCTGGGACAGCCCGAGGTCGAACACTGAAGCTTTCTTT	CASSWDSPRSNTEAFF
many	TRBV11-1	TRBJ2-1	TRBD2	TGTGCCAGCAGCTCCTACGGGCGGGAGGACAATGAGCAGTTCTTC	CASSSYGREDNEQFF
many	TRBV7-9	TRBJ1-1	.	TGTGCCAGCAGCTTATTACGCCCGGCGGGCAACACTGAAGCTTTCTTT	CASSLLRPAGNTEAFF
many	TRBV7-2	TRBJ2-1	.	TGTGCCAGCAGCTTAGTGGGACTCTCCTACAATGAGCAGTTCTTC	CASSLVGLSYNEQFF
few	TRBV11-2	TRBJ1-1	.	TGTGCCAGCAGCTTAGGTGGGGGAATAGCTGAAGCTTTCTTT	CASSLGGGIAEAFF
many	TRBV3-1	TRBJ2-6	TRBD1	TGTGCCAGCAGCCAGTGGGACAGGGCTCCCTCTGGGGCCAACGTCCTGACTTTC	CASSQWDRAPSGANVLTF
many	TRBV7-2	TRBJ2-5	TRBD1	TGTGCCAGCAGACTAGGACAGGGGAAAGAGACCCAGTACTTC	CASRLGQGKETQYF